Listed here are 10 T cell receptor beta chains from one sample, sequenced in a study of control samples from healthy donors and cancer patients. Sequenced by immunoSEQ multiplex PCR; TCRdb stores in-frame clones only, minus some. The table records 150,000 to 200,000 clones, about 91% of them present only once. Sequenced input: blood. The receptors derive from a woman in her forties in good health.

This rearrangement joins TRBV9 to TRBJ1-1; unclear D gene. V was cut by 3 bases and J by 1 base, with 16 bases left in between. CDR1 and CDR2 from the germline V gene are SGDLS and YYNGEE. The CDR3 spans 16 residues. The CDR3 sequence: CASSGVEGSGNTEAFF. In nucleotides, the CDR3 is TGTGCCAGCAGCGGAGTCGAGGGTAGCGGGAACACTGAAGCTTTCTTT.

The rearrangement links TRBV11-2 to TRBJ2-3; no reliable D call. This CDR3 has 11 residues. V was shortened by 5 bases and J by 6 bases, with 6 bases between the two germline ends. The germline CDR1 and CDR2 sequences are SGHAT and FQNNGV. The CDR3 spells CASSSRDTQYF. CDR3 nucleotide sequence: TGTGCCAGCAGCAGCAGGGATACGCAGTATTTT. Full variable domain (rest looked up from reference TRBV11-2 and TRBJ2-3): EAGVAQSPRYKIIEKRQSVAFWCNPISGHATLYWYQQILGQGPKLLIQFQNNGVVDDSQLPKDRFSAERLKGVDSTLKIQPAKLEDSAVYLCASSSRDTQYFGPGTRLTVL.

The chain couples TRBV29-1 to TRBJ1-6; 8 bases fit TRBD1. This CDR3 has 14 amino acids. CDR1 and CDR2 from the germline V gene are SQVTM and ANQGSEA. V lost 3 bases and J lost 10; bases outside the gene matches: 8. The CDR3 coding sequence is TGCAGCGTTGATACAGGGGGACCGGGCTCACCCCTCCACTTT. Encoded protein: CSVDTGGPGSPLHF.

The rearrangement uses TRBV5-8 and TRBJ2-1; D is perhaps TRBD1 or TRBD2 (6 bases each). Trimming left V 4 bases short and J 7 bases short, with 15 bases between. The germline CDR1 and CDR2 sequences are SGHTS and YDEGEE. This CDR3 has 14 residues. The CDR3 region has the DNA TGTGCCAGCAGCAGGGGGATTGGGGGGAATGAGCAGTTCTTC. Amino acid sequence: CASSRGIGGNEQFF.

This rearrangement joins TRBV4-1 to TRBJ1-4; D is possibly TRBD1 (5 bases). The CDR3 sequence is 17 residues long. Germline CDR1 is MGHRA and CDR2 is YSYEKL. V gave up 1 base and J gave up 6 bases, with 18 bases separating them. CDR3: CASSQGAGTYADEKLFF. The CDR3 DNA follows: TGCGCCAGCAGCCAAGGTGCGGGGACCTACGCGGATGAAAAACTGTTTTTT.

CDR3 DNA sequence: TGTGCCAGCAGCTTAACCGCACTAGGGGCTGGGGCAGATACGCAGTATTTT. This translates into CASSLTALGAGADTQYF. The V call is TRBV7-3, the J call TRBJ2-3, with D perhaps given as TRBD1 or TRBD2 (5 bases each). V shed 0 bases and J shed 4 bases, with 17 bases lying between them. CDR1 SGHTA and CDR2 FQGTGA come from the germline V gene. The CDR3 runs 17 residues.

CDR3 loop: CASSFGGEKLFF. Here the CDR3 DNA reads TGTGCCAGCAGTTTTGGGGGGGAAAAACTGTTTTTT. The gene calls are TRBV12-3 or TRBV12-4 and TRBJ1-4; possible D gene TRBD1, 5 bases. There are 12 residues in the CDR3. Trimming cost V 3 bases and J 8 bases, with 7 bases left between them.

The chain carries TRBV6-6 and TRBJ2-7; D remains ambiguous. The CDR3 has 15 residues. The germline V gene has CDR1 MNHNY and CDR2 SVGAGI (reference sequence). The germline V and J ends were trimmed by 9 bases and 1 base, with 19 bases remaining between them. The CDR3 spells CASGSVVNFSYEQYF. In DNA form, the CDR3 reads TGTGCCAGTGGATCAGTGGTTAACTTTTCCTACGAGCAGTACTTC.

The gene calls are TRBV11-2 and TRBJ2-1; weak D call: TRBD2 (6 bases). This CDR3 comprises 12 residues. From germline, CDR1 is SGHAT and CDR2 FQNNGV. V was cut by 8 bases and J by 10 bases, with 15 bases left in between. The CDR3 spells CASGGGGGEQFF. The CDR3 DNA sequence: TGTGCCAGCGGGGGAGGTGGAGGCGAGCAGTTCTTC.

The chain couples TRBV5-4 to TRBJ2-5; 10 nucleotides match TRBD2. Germline V gene lookup returns CDR1 SGHNT and CDR2 YYREEE (reference sequence). The CDR3 is made up of 14 amino acids. J lost 1 base, V lost 6 bases, and 3 bases had no gene match. The CDR3 DNA sequence: TGTGCCAGCAAACTAGCGGGGATCCAAGAGACCCAGTACTTC. Translating gives CASKLAGIQETQYF.